Given below is one TCR beta chain in context. The sample belongs to a study of Ad26.COV2.S vaccination and SARS-CoV-2 variants. Study information: Donor joined the COV1001 Ad26.COV2.S trial arm.

This table comes from immunoSEQ multiplex PCR, and its TCRdb copy is limited to in-frame clones, with some not included. The data hold roughly 700,000 clones, with about 90% observed a single time. Stated treatment: around 19 received Ad26.COV2.S at low or high dose, single or two shots; roughly five received placebo; per-sample allocation not given. The study sampled participants on day 63 after the first vaccine or placebo injection. The vaccine antigen was prefusion-stabilized Wuhan SARS-CoV-2 spike. The starting material was peripheral blood, obtained in a trial of Ad26.COV2.S vaccine versus placebo. The receptor was isolated from a person between 18 and 65 years old who received the Ad26.COV2.S COVID-19 vaccine or a placebo.

Here the CDR3 reads CASSLGGAIGGETQYF. The CDR3 DNA reads TGTGCCAGCAGCTTGGGAGGGGCCATCGGTGGGGAGACCCAGTACTTC. The chain links TRBV7-2 to TRBJ2-5, with 7 bases fitting TRBD2. Germline-derived CDR1 and CDR2 are SGHTA and FQGNSA. The J segment lost 5 bases and the V segment lost 3 bases, leaving 12 bases of the junction unmatched. The CDR3 consists of 16 residues. The variable domain in full, with the rest retrieved from reference TRBV7-2 and TRBJ2-5, is GAGVSQSPSNKVTEKGKDVELRCDPISGHTALYWYRQSLGQGLEFLIYFQGNSAPDKSGLPSDRFSAERTGGSVSTLTIQRTQQEDSAVYLCASSLGGAIGGETQYFGPGTRLLVL.